The clone carrying this TCR beta chain was recorded a few times. These data come from a study of blood T cell repertoires in COVID-19. Germline V lookup: CDR1 SGHDN, CDR2 FVKESK. V shed 0 bases and J 7 bases; nucleotides not matched to a gene: 13. This CDR3 has 18 amino acids. Produced via immunoSEQ multiplex PCR; TCRdb's table is partial and in-frame only. Of roughly 330,000 clones in the sample, approximately 82% were seen once. The sequenced material came from peripheral blood. This TCR derives from a woman aged 45 to 65 with acute or convalescent COVID-19. The V and J genes are TRBV14 and TRBJ2-7, with TRBD2 matching 12 bases. The CDR3: CASSQDKGLAGVWVEQYF. In DNA form, the CDR3 reads TGTGCCAGCAGCCAAGATAAGGGACTAGCGGGCGTTTGGGTAGAGCAGTACTTC.